One sample yielded the 27 T cell receptor beta chains listed below, sequenced in a study of persistence of HIV-infected CD4 T cells. These receptors have no known antigen. This was the immunoSEQ version 4 assay in survey mode. TCRdb keeps only in-frame clones here, not all; method: immunoSEQ multiplex PCR. The profile covers roughly 48,000 clones, with around 89% appearing a single time and about 0.46% taken by the ten largest. Cells were stimulated nonspecifically with anti-CD3/anti-CD28 magnetic beads. Responding CD4+ T cells were sorted by upregulation of both CD40 ligand and CD69. Sequencing used CD4+ T cells sorted from PBMCs after roughly 18-hour stimulation, obtained from a patient who received antiretroviral therapy. These TCRs come from an adult woman with HIV who was CMV-seropositive.

This chain connects TRBV19 to TRBJ1-5; D uncertain. Looked up from germline, CDR1 is LNHDA and CDR2 is SQIVND (reference sequence). V lost 7 bases and J 1 base, leaving 14 bases between the germline ends. The CDR3 is made up of 15 amino acids. The CDR3 region has the DNA TGTGCCAGTATTCCGGGCTCCGGCAGCAATCAGCCCCAGCATTTT. Its translation is CASIPGSGSNQPQHF.

The chain combines TRBV3-1 (or the pseudogene TRBV3-2) with TRBJ1-5; 7 positions match TRBD1. Germline assignment: CDR1 LGHDT and CDR2 YNNKEL (reference sequence). After removal of 1 base from V and 11 bases from J, the junction contained 8 bases not matched to a gene. CDR3 length: 14 amino acids. This chain's CDR3 is CASSQAGDSGAQHF. The CDR3 DNA sequence: TGTGCCAGCAGCCAAGCCGGGGACAGTGGGGCCCAGCATTTT.

Of note for this clone: One end of the junction is discordant with germline, which a read error may explain. V gene TRBV7-8 combines with J gene TRBJ2-2; 11 bases fit TRBD2. This CDR3 is 16 amino acids long. Germline V gene lookup returns CDR1 SGHVS and CDR2 FQNEAQ. CDR3: CASSVAGGPHTGELFF. DNA for the CDR3: TGTGCCAGCAGCGTAGCGGGGGGGCCACACACCGGGGAGCTGTTTTTT.

The chain joins TRBV7-9 to TRBJ1-6, with D possibly TRBD1 on 5 matching bases. Germline V gene lookup returns CDR1 SEHNR and CDR2 FQNEAQ (reference sequence). The ends were cut back, 3 bases at V and 8 bases at J, with 14 bases in the middle. The CDR3 totals 15 residues. This CDR3 reads CASSFGGVSDSPLHF. The CDR3 DNA sequence: TGTGCCAGCAGCTTTGGGGGTGTTAGCGATTCACCCCTCCACTTT.

This chain joins TRBV6-5 and TRBJ2-7; D is possibly TRBD2 (6 bases). With 8 bases removed from V and 2 bases from J, the gap between germline ends came to 16 bases. There are 14 residues in the CDR3. From germline, CDR1 is MNHEY and CDR2 SVGAGI. The CDR3 region is CASGPAGLAYEQYV. The CDR3 DNA follows: TGTGCCAGCGGACCCGCGGGGCTAGCCTACGAGCAGTACGTC.

V gene TRBV5-1 combines with J gene TRBJ1-1; 12 nucleotides line up with TRBD1. Trimming took 4 bases from V and 5 from J; bases not matched to a gene: 3. The CDR3 sequence is 14 residues long. Germline-derived CDR1 and CDR2 are SGHRS and YFSETQ. This chain's CDR3 is CASSQGQGATEAFF. CDR3 coding DNA: TGCGCCAGCAGCCAGGGACAGGGGGCAACTGAAGCTTTCTTT.

CDR3 region: CASGLPVSSDTQYF. CDR3 nucleotide sequence: TGTGCTAGTGGTTTGCCGGTGAGTTCAGATACGCAGTATTTT. This chain links TRBV12-5 with TRBJ2-3; D uncertain. This CDR3 has 14 residues. Trimming pared 2 bases from V and 4 bases from J, leaving 10 bases between. Per germline, CDR1 LGHNT and CDR2 FRNRAP.

The chain uses TRBV28 and TRBJ2-7; 9 positions agree with TRBD1. Looked up from germline, CDR1 is MDHEN and CDR2 is SYDVKM. Trimming took 4 bases from V and 0 from J; bases not matched to a gene: 7. This CDR3 is 16 amino acids long. CDR3 sequence reads: CASSSTGGRGSYEQYF. The CDR3 coding sequence is TGTGCCAGCAGTTCTACAGGGGGCAGGGGCTCCTACGAGCAGTACTTC.

This sequence joins TRBV10-3 and TRBJ2-7, with 9 positions matching TRBD1. The trim removed 10 bases at V and 3 bases at J, leaving 10 bases unmatched. The CDR3 loop spans 14 amino acids. Germline lookup yields CDR1 ENHRY and CDR2 SYGVKD. This chain's CDR3 is CATRPGDRDYEQYV. DNA for the CDR3: TGTGCCACCCGTCCGGGGGACAGGGACTACGAGCAGTACGTC.

The chain employs TRBV10-3 and TRBJ1-4; 8 bases are shared with TRBD1. V lost 8 bases and J lost 8; bases outside the gene matches: 4. The CDR3 length is 12 residues. Germline V lookup: CDR1 ENHRY, CDR2 SYGVKD. The CDR3 here is CAIGQGQEKLFF. DNA of the CDR3: TGTGCCATCGGACAGGGACAGGAAAAACTGTTTTTT.

The V gene is TRBV3-1 (or the pseudogene TRBV3-2), the J gene TRBJ1-3, with no clear D. With 5 bases removed from V and 4 bases from J, the gap between germline ends came to 12 bases. Germline CDR1 LGHDT, CDR2 YNNKEL (reference sequence). There are 14 residues in the CDR3. CDR3 protein: CASSVSLTGNTIYF. CDR3 sequence (DNA): TGTGCCAGCAGCGTGAGTCTAACAGGAAACACCATATATTTT.

The genes are TRBV6-5 and TRBJ1-1, with D perhaps matching TRBD1 (5 bases). This CDR3 is 11 amino acids long. V was cut by 6 bases and J by 11 bases, with 13 bases left in between. Germline CDR1 is MNHEY and CDR2 is SVGAGI. CDR3: CASRHSGWAFF. The CDR3 nucleotides are TGTGCCAGCAGACACTCAGGGTGGGCTTTCTTT.

The chain employs TRBV24-1 and TRBJ1-4; D unclear. Germline V CDR1 and CDR2: KGHDR, SFDVKD. The CDR3 has 14 amino acids. Trimming cost V 4 bases and J 3 bases, with 8 bases left between them. The DNA for the CDR3 is TGTGCCACCAGTGACGCCAGGCCTAATGAAAAACTGTTTTTT. Residues: CATSDARPNEKLFF.

The chain links TRBV5-1 to TRBJ1-1; 7 nucleotides match TRBD1. V was pared by 4 bases and J by 4 bases, with 10 bases of the junction left unmatched. The CDR3 covers 15 residues. The germline V gene encodes CDR1 SGHRS and CDR2 YFSETQ. The CDR3 spells CASSGTGAVGTEAFF. In nucleotides, the CDR3 is TGCGCCAGCAGCGGTACAGGGGCGGTTGGCACTGAAGCTTTCTTT.

The genes are TRBV2 and TRBJ1-2; TRBD1 aligns across 8 bases. V gave up 7 bases and J gave up 2 bases; unmatched junction bases: 3. CDR3 length: 13 amino acids. In germline, CDR1 is SNHLY, CDR2 FYNNEI. The CDR3 sequence: CASTRTGNYGYTF. In nucleotides, the CDR3 is TGTGCCAGCACCCGGACAGGGAACTATGGCTACACCTTC. Using reference TRBV2 and TRBJ1-2 for the parts outside the CDR3, the full variable domain is EPEVTQTPSHQVTQMGQEVILRCVPISNHLYFYWYRQILGQKVEFLVSFYNNEISEKSEIFDDQFSVERPDGSNFTLKIRSTKLEDSAMYFCASTRTGNYGYTFGSGTRLTVV.

Remarks on this clone: At one end, the junction sequence differs from germline, possibly due to a read error. The same CDR3 can be traced to other DNA sequences in this sample. The CDR3, as DNA: TGTGCCAGTAGCTCATTCCTCAATGAGCAGTTCTTC. Protein product: CASSSFLNEQFF. The gene calls are TRBV7-8 and TRBJ2-1; D remains ambiguous. The CDR3 spans 12 residues. Looked up from germline, CDR1 is SGHVS and CDR2 is FQNEAQ. Together with reference TRBV7-8 and TRBJ2-1, the CDR3 gives the full variable domain: GAGVSQSPRYKVAKRGQDVALRCDPISGHVSLFWYQQALGQGPEFLTYFQNEAQLDKSGLPSDRFFAERPEGSVSTLKIQRTQQEDSAVYLCASSSFLNEQFFGPGTRLTVL.

The chain carries TRBV18 and TRBJ1-2; 9 bases are a match to TRBD1. Germline V gene lookup returns CDR1 KGHSH and CDR2 LQKENI. There are 17 residues in the CDR3. The junction had 11 bases not matched to a gene; V was cut back by 6 bases and J by 0 bases. CDR3: CASSRAGTGTTNYGYTF. The CDR3 DNA reads TGTGCCAGCTCCCGAGCCGGGACAGGGACGACTAACTATGGCTACACCTTC. Filled out from reference TRBV18 and TRBJ1-2, the complete variable domain reads NAGVMQNPRHLVRRRGQEARLRCSPMKGHSHVYWYRQLPEEGLKFMVYLQKENIIDESGMPKERFSAEFPKEGPSILRIQQVVRGDSAAYFCASSRAGTGTTNYGYTFGSGTRLTVV.

V usage is TRBV5-4 and J usage is TRBJ2-4; D unresolved. Deletions cut 2 bases from V and 7 bases from J, with 16 bases between. Germline loops: CDR1 SGHNT, CDR2 YYREEE (reference sequence). The CDR3 sequence is 15 residues long. The CDR3 protein is CASSLDPGRTNIQYF. In nucleotides, the CDR3 is TGTGCCAGCAGCTTAGATCCGGGCAGGACGAACATTCAGTACTTC.

The chain is built from TRBV7-3 and TRBJ1-2; D might be TRBD1 (5 bases). Trimming cost V 3 bases and J 8 bases, with 13 bases left between them. This CDR3 is built from 13 residues. The germline V gene encodes CDR1 SGHTA and CDR2 FQGTGA. The CDR3 bases are TGTGCCAGCAGCTTGAGTCAGGGATACGGCTACACCTTC. Translation gives CASSLSQGYGYTF.

This rearrangement joins TRBV11-3 to TRBJ2-1; D is perhaps TRBD2 (5 bases). V was trimmed by 0 bases and J by 9 bases, leaving 9 bases between them. The CDR3 runs to 13 residues. From germline, CDR1 is SGHNT and CDR2 YENEEA. DNA of the CDR3: TGTGCCAGCAGCTTAGATTTTGCGGGTGAGCAGTTCTTC. Protein sequence: CASSLDFAGEQFF. Looking up the rest from reference TRBV11-3 and TRBJ2-1 gives the full variable domain: EAGVVQSPRYKIIEKKQPVAFWCNPISGHNTLYWYLQNLGQGPELLIRYENEEAVDDSQLPKDRFSAERLKGVDSTLKIQPAELGDSAVYLCASSLDFAGEQFFGPGTRLTVL.

J is TRBJ1-5 and V is TRBV6-5; D unclear. Germline lookup yields CDR1 MNHEY and CDR2 SVGAGI. There are 14 residues in the CDR3. V lost 8 bases, J lost 0 bases, and 11 bases lay in between. CDR3 residues: CASLEGSSNQPQHF. The DNA of the CDR3 is TGTGCCAGCTTGGAAGGCAGTAGCAATCAGCCCCAGCATTTT.

The chain employs TRBV5-1 and TRBJ2-2; either TRBD1 or TRBD2 may fit D (5 bases each). This CDR3 region has 15 residues. The germline CDR1 and CDR2 sequences are SGHRS and YFSETQ. Between the trimmed V and J ends, which lost 4 bases and 4 bases, there was a span of 14 bases. The CDR3 DNA reads as TGCGCCAGCAGCCCGGGACCCGTGGGCACCGGGGAGCTGTTTTTT. This codes for CASSPGPVGTGELFF. Full variable domain (outside the CDR3, taken from reference TRBV5-1 and TRBJ2-2): KAGVTQTPRYLIKTRGQQVTLSCSPISGHRSVSWYQQTPGQGLQFLFEYFSETQRNKGNFPGRFSGRQFSNSRSEMNVSTLELGDSALYLCASSPGPVGTGELFFGEGSRLTVL.

The V call is TRBV6-5, the J call TRBJ2-1; the D gene is possibly TRBD2 (5 bases). The ends were cut back, 7 bases at V and 10 bases at J, with 14 bases in the middle. Looked up from germline, CDR1 is MNHEY and CDR2 is SVGAGI. The CDR3 totals 12 residues. CDR3 amino acids: CASNGPLAEQFF. CDR3 DNA sequence: TGTGCCAGCAACGGCCCCTTAGCGGAGCAGTTCTTC.

V usage is TRBV27 and J usage is TRBJ1-1; tentative D call: TRBD1 (6 bases). V gave up 5 bases and J gave up 2 bases, with 15 bases separating them. Germline V gene sequence: CDR1 MNHEY, CDR2 SMNVEV (reference sequence). The CDR3 length is 15 residues. CDR3 coding DNA: TGTGCCAGCAGTCCCTCAAGGGGGGTAAACACTGAAGCTTTCTTT. Translating it yields CASSPSRGVNTEAFF.

V gene TRBV7-6 combines with J gene TRBJ1-1; no definite D call. Trimming stripped 1 base from V and 1 base from J, with 4 bases between. Germline V gene sequence: CDR1 SGHVS, CDR2 FNYEAQ. This CDR3 region has 13 residues. CDR3 DNA sequence: TGTGCCAGCAGCTTAGTCCAGAACACTGAAGCTTTCTTT. Protein sequence: CASSLVQNTEAFF.

This chain links TRBV5-8 with TRBJ1-4; 7 positions match TRBD1. Germline-derived CDR1 and CDR2 are SGHTS and YDEGEE. Trimming removed 4 bases from V and 5 bases from J; junction bases left unmatched: 2. The CDR3 covers 13 residues. CDR3 region: CASSPTGNEKLFF. CDR3 DNA sequence: TGTGCCAGCAGCCCGACAGGGAATGAAAAACTGTTTTTT. Full variable domain (missing parts from reference TRBV5-8 and TRBJ1-4): EAGVTQSPTHLIKTRGQQATLRCSPISGHTSVYWYQQALGLGLQFLLWYDEGEERNRGNFPPRFSGRQFPNYSSELNVNALELEDSALYLCASSPTGNEKLFFGSGTQLSVL.

In this sample, this clone turned up once. The rearrangement joins TRBV30 to TRBJ1-5; D not certain. Trimming stripped 0 bases from V and 4 bases from J, with 7 bases between. The CDR3 loop spans 13 amino acids. CDR1 and CDR2 from the germline V gene are GTSNPN and SVGIG (reference sequence). CDR3 in amino acids: CAWSVKQNQPQHF. DNA of the CDR3: TGTGCCTGGAGTGTAAAGCAGAATCAGCCCCAGCATTTT.